This note documents a single T cell receptor beta chain sequence. As yet, its antigen is unknown. The data stem from a study of beta chain features in type 1 diabetes. General study results and limits: Sequencing used cDNA, and cells with high TCR expression could therefore be over-represented. A definitive answer on HLA type influencing TCRB rearrangement was not reached here. Patients and controls would share equally any PCR tilt toward shorter templates.

This CDR3 is 12 amino acids long. Germline lookup yields CDR1 SEHNR and CDR2 FQNEAQ (reference sequence). With 4 bases removed from V and 7 bases from J, the gap between germline ends came to 8 bases. Expressed TCRB transcripts were sequenced after all isolated RNA was converted to cDNA. Profiling relied on immunoSEQ multiplex PCR, and the TCRdb table lists in-frame clones only, not all of them. Of around 500,000 clones listed, about an eighth were seen once; the top ten hold 0.035% to 0.05%. The clonotype originates from a young woman in good health. The sample taken for sequencing was naive CD4+ T cells from blood. This chain connects TRBV7-9 to TRBJ2-1; D is unresolved. The CDR3: CASSSLRNEQFF. Here the CDR3 DNA reads TGTGCCAGCAGCTCACTTCGGAATGAGCAGTTCTTC.